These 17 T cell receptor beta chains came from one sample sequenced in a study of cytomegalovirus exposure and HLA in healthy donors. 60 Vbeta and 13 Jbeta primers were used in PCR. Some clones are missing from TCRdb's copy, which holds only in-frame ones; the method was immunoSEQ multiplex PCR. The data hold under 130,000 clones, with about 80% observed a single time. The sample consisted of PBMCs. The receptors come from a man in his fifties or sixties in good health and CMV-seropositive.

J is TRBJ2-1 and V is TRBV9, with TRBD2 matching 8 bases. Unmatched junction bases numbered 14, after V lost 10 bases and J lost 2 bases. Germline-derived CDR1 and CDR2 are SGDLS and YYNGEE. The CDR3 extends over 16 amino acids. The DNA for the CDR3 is TGTGCCTCCGGGGGGGCGGGGGTGCTCGCCTACAATGAGCAGTTCTTC. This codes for CASGGAGVLAYNEQFF.

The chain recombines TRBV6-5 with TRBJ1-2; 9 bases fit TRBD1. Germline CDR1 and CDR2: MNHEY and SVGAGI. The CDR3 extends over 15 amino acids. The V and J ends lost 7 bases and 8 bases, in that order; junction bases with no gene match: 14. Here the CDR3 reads CASIPWTGDARGYTF. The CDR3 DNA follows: TGTGCCAGCATACCCTGGACAGGGGATGCGCGGGGCTACACCTTC.

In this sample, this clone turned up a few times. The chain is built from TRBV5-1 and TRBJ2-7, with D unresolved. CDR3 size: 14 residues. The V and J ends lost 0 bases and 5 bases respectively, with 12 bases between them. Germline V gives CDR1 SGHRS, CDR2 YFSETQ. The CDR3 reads CASSLEYSRDEQYF. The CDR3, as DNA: TGCGCCAGCAGCTTGGAATACTCCCGGGACGAGCAGTACTTC.

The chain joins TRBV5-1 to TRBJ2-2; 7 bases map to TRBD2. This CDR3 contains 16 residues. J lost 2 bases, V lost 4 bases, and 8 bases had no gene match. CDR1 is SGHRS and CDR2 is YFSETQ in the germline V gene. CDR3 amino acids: CASSLELATNTGELFF. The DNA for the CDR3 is TGCGCCAGCAGCCTTGAACTAGCGACCAACACCGGGGAGCTGTTTTTT. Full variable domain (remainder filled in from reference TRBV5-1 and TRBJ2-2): KAGVTQTPRYLIKTRGQQVTLSCSPISGHRSVSWYQQTPGQGLQFLFEYFSETQRNKGNFPGRFSGRQFSNSRSEMNVSTLELGDSALYLCASSLELATNTGELFFGEGSRLTVL.

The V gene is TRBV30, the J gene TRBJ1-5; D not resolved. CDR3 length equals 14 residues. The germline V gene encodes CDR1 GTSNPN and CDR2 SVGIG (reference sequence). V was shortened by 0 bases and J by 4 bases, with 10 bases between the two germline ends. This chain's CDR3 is CAWSVSGFNQPQHF. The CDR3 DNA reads TGTGCCTGGAGTGTATCGGGGTTTAATCAGCCCCAGCATTTT.

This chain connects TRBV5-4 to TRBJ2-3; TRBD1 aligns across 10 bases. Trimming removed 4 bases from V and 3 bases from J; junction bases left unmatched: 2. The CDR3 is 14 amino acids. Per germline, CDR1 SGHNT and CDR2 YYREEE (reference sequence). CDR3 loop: CASSRDRGTDTQYF. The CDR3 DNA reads TGTGCCAGCAGCCGGGACAGGGGAACAGATACGCAGTATTTT.

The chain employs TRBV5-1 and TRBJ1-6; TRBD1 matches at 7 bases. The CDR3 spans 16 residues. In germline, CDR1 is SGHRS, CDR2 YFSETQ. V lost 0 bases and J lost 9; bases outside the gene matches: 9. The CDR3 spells CASSLAQGVYGSPLHF. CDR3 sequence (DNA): TGCGCCAGCAGCTTGGCTCAGGGGGTGTATGGTTCACCCCTCCACTTT.

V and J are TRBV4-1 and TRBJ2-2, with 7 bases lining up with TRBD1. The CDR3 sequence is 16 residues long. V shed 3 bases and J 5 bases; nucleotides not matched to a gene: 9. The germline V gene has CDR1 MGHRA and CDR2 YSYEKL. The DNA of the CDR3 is TGCGCCAGCAGCCATCTTACAGGGGCAAATACCGGGGAGCTGTTTTTT. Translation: CASSHLTGANTGELFF.

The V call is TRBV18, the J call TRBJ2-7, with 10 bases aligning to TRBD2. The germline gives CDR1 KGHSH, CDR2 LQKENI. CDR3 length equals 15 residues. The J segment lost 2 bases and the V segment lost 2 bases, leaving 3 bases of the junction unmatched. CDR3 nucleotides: TGTGCCAGCTCACCATTAGCGGGGGGCACCTACGAGCAGTACTTC. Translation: CASSPLAGGTYEQYF.

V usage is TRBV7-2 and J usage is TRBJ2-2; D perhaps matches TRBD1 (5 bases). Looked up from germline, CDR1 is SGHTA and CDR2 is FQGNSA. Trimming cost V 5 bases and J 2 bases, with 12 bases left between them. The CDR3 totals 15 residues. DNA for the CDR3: TGTGCCAGCAGCGGTGGCAGGGATAACACCGGGGAGCTGTTTTTT. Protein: CASSGGRDNTGELFF.

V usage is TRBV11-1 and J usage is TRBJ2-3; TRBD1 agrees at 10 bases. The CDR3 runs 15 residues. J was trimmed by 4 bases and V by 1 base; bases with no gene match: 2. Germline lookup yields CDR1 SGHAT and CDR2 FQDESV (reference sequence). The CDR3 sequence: CASSLGTGGADTQYF. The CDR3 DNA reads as TGTGCCAGCAGCTTAGGGACAGGGGGAGCAGATACGCAGTATTTT. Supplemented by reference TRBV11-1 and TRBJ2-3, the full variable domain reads EAEVAQSPRYKITEKSQAVAFWCDPISGHATLYWYRQILGQGPELLVQFQDESVVDDSQLPKDRFSAERLKGVDSTLKIQPAELGDSAMYLCASSLGTGGADTQYFGPGTRLTVL.

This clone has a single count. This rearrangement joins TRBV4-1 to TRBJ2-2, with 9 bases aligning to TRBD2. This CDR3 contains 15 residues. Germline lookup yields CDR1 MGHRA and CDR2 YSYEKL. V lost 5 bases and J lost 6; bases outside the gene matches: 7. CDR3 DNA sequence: TGCGCCAGCAGCAATGGGGCGGGGGGGCCCGGGGAGCTGTTTTTT. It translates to CASSNGAGGPGELFF.

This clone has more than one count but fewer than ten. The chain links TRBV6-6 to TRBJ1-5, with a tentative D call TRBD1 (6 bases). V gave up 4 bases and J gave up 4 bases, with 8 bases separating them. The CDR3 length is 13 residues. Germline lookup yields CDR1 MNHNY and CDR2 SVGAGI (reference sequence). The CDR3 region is CASSFTGNQPQHF. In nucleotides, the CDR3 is TGTGCCAGCAGTTTCACAGGGAATCAGCCCCAGCATTTT.

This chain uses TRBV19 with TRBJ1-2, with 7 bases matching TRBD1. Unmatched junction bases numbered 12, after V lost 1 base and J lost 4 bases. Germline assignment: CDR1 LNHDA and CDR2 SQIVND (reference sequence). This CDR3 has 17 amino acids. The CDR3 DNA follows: TGTGCCAGTAGTATAGTGGCTTTAAAGGGGGCGCGCTATGGCTACACCTTC. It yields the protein CASSIVALKGARYGYTF.

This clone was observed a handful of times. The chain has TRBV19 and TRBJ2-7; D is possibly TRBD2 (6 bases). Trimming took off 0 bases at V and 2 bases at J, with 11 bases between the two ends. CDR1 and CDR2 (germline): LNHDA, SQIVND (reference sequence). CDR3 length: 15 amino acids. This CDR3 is CASSIDGGATYEQYF. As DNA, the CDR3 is TGTGCCAGTAGTATAGATGGAGGGGCGACCTACGAGCAGTACTTC.

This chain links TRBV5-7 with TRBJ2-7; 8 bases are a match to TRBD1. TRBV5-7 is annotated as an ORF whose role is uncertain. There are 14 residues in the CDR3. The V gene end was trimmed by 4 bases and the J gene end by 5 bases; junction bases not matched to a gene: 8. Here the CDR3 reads CASSSGQGLHEQYF. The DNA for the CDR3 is TGTGCCAGCAGCAGTGGACAGGGTTTACACGAGCAGTACTTC.

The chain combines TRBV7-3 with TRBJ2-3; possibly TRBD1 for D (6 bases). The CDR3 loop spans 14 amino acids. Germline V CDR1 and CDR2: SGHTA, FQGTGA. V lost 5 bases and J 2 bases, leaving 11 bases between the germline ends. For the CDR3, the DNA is TGTGCCAGCAGCGCACAGGGCTACACAGATACGCAGTATTTT. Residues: CASSAQGYTDTQYF.